Below, 22 T cell receptor beta chains from the same sample are listed, as sequenced in a study of blood T cell repertoires in COVID-19. Measured with immunoSEQ multiplex PCR; TCRdb has only the in-frame clones, and not every one. The sample has roughly 260,000 clones; 70% to 90% are singletons. Sequenced: PBMCs or T cells enriched from blood (not recorded which). These TCRs come from a woman in her forties or fifties who had recovered from COVID-19.

V usage is TRBV7-3 and J usage is TRBJ2-2; D may be TRBD1 (6 bases). Trimming removed 4 bases at V and 1 base at J, with 10 bases between. Germline V gene sequence: CDR1 SGHTA, CDR2 FQGTGA. The CDR3 extends over 15 amino acids. DNA of the CDR3: TGTGCCAGCAGCTCTCCGACAGGGAACACCGGGGAGCTGTTTTTT. It is translated as CASSSPTGNTGELFF.

V and J are TRBV9 and TRBJ2-1; 10 bases agree with TRBD2. CDR1 and CDR2 from the germline V gene are SGDLS and YYNGEE. The CDR3 sequence is 15 residues long. V lost 5 bases to trimming and J lost 5 bases; unmatched junction nucleotides: 7. The CDR3 loop reads CASSRGLAANNEQFF. In DNA, the CDR3 is TGTGCCAGCAGTCGTGGACTAGCGGCCAACAATGAGCAGTTCTTC.

This clone turned up a few times. CDR3 sequence reads: CASRPGGTMNTEAFF. In DNA form, the CDR3 reads TGTGCCAGCAGACCCGGGGGGACCATGAACACTGAAGCTTTCTTT. The rearrangement joins TRBV7-3 to TRBJ1-1; D possibly corresponds to TRBD1 (5 bases). The CDR3 totals 15 residues. Trimming removed 6 bases from V and 0 bases from J, with 14 bases in between. Looked up from germline, CDR1 is SGHTA and CDR2 is FQGTGA. The full variable domain, rest sourced from reference TRBV7-3 and TRBJ1-1, is GAGVSQTPSNKVTEKGKYVELRCDPISGHTALYWYRQSLGQGPEFLIYFQGTGAADDSGLPNDRFFAVRPEGSVSTLKIQRTERGDSAVYLCASRPGGTMNTEAFFGQGTRLTVV.

This chain connects TRBV5-6 to TRBJ2-7; TRBD2 aligns across 10 bases. This CDR3 is built from 19 residues. With V trimmed by 1 base and J by 0 bases, 13 bases remained unmatched. Germline loops: CDR1 SGHDT, CDR2 YYEEEE. The CDR3 DNA sequence: TGTGCCAGCAGCTTGCCGGACCTATGGACTAGCGGTGACTCCTACGAGCAGTACTTC. This sequence encodes CASSLPDLWTSGDSYEQYF.

V gene TRBV24-1 combines with J gene TRBJ2-2; a weak D match, TRBD1 (6 bases). V lost 4 bases, J lost 7 bases, and 9 bases lay in between. The CDR3 has 13 amino acids. Germline loops: CDR1 KGHDR, CDR2 SFDVKD. The CDR3 region is CATSDPGHGELFF. DNA of the CDR3: TGTGCCACCAGTGACCCGGGACACGGGGAGCTGTTTTTT.

The rearrangement joins TRBV5-1 to TRBJ1-3; TRBD1 agrees at 7 bases. The ends lost 4 bases at V and 2 bases at J; junction bases unmatched: 6. The germline CDR1 and CDR2 sequences are SGHRS and YFSETQ. This CDR3 contains 15 residues. CDR3 sequence reads: CASSETGYPGNTIYF. The DNA of the CDR3 is TGCGCCAGCAGCGAGACAGGGTATCCTGGAAACACCATATATTTT.

In this sample, this clone turned up a few times. This rearrangement joins TRBV9 to TRBJ2-3; 8 positions match TRBD1. Germline assignment: CDR1 SGDLS and CDR2 YYNGEE. The CDR3 has 15 amino acids. J lost 0 bases, V lost 3 bases, and 3 bases had no gene match. Here the CDR3 DNA reads TGTGCCAGCAGCGCGAGGACAGGGAGCACAGATACGCAGTATTTT. Protein sequence: CASSARTGSTDTQYF.

CDR3 coding DNA: TGTGCCAGCAGCCAAGATGCCAGGCGGGGCGGGGAGCTGTTTTTT. Protein: CASSQDARRGGELFF. The V call is TRBV3-1 (or the pseudogene TRBV3-2), the J call TRBJ2-2; weak D call: TRBD2 (6 bases). CDR3 length equals 15 residues. Trimming removed 0 bases at V and 7 bases at J, with 12 bases between. Germline V gene lookup returns CDR1 LGHDT and CDR2 YNNKEL (reference sequence).

CDR3 nucleotides: TGTGCCAGCAGTTCACCACTAGGGGGAGGGCGGAACACTGAAGCTTTCTTT. Its translation: CASSSPLGGGRNTEAFF. The chain links TRBV28 to TRBJ1-1; possibly TRBD1 for D (6 bases). Germline loops: CDR1 MDHEN, CDR2 SYDVKM. V dropped 4 bases and J dropped 1 base, with 19 bases sitting between them. The CDR3 spans 17 residues.

The genes are TRBV4-1 and TRBJ2-7; 12 nucleotides align to TRBD2. The length of the CDR3 is 15 residues. After removal of 3 bases from V and 11 bases from J, the junction contained 11 bases not matched to a gene. CDR1 and CDR2 from the germline V gene are MGHRA and YSYEKL. CDR3 in amino acids: CASSQTSGSSSKEYF. The CDR3 DNA reads as TGCGCCAGCAGCCAGACTAGCGGGAGTTCCTCTAAGGAGTACTTC.

The chain is built from TRBV2 and TRBJ2-3, with TRBD2 matching over 11 bases. The length of the CDR3 is 19 residues. Germline-derived CDR1 and CDR2 are SNHLY and FYNNEI. After removal of 6 bases from V and 1 base from J, the junction contained 15 bases not matched to a gene. CDR3 sequence (DNA): TGTGCCAGCAGCAAAGGACGGCTAGCGGGAGGAGCAGGCACAGATACGCAGTATTTT. This encodes CASSKGRLAGGAGTDTQYF.

This chain links TRBV28 with TRBJ2-7; TRBD2 matches at 7 bases. Unmatched junction bases numbered 9, after V lost 4 bases and J lost 9 bases. CDR1 is MDHEN, CDR2 SYDVKM, per germline. This CDR3 comprises 13 residues. The CDR3 sequence is CASSSGGRVVQYF. The DNA of the CDR3 is TGTGCCAGCAGTTCCGGCGGGAGAGTCGTGCAGTACTTC.

The rearrangement uses TRBV7-9 and TRBJ1-1; D perhaps matches TRBD1 (5 bases). The CDR3 extends over 13 amino acids. Trimming removed 7 bases at V and 4 bases at J, with 13 bases between. Germline V gene data show CDR1 as SEHNR and CDR2 as FQNEAQ (reference sequence). Written as DNA, the CDR3 is TGTGCCAGCATCGGACCGGGGGGCACTGAAGCTTTCTTT. It translates to CASIGPGGTEAFF.

The chain links TRBV11-2 to TRBJ1-2, with TRBD1 identical over 7 bases. The V and J ends lost 5 bases and 1 base, in that order; junction bases with no gene match: 7. The CDR3 loop spans 15 amino acids. Germline V gene sequence: CDR1 SGHAT, CDR2 FQNNGV. CDR3 residues: CASSPPGQHNYGYTF. Written as DNA, the CDR3 is TGTGCCAGCAGCCCTCCGGGACAGCATAACTATGGCTACACCTTC. Full variable domain (remainder filled in from reference TRBV11-2 and TRBJ1-2): EAGVAQSPRYKIIEKRQSVAFWCNPISGHATLYWYQQILGQGPKLLIQFQNNGVVDDSQLPKDRFSAERLKGVDSTLKIQPAKLEDSAVYLCASSPPGQHNYGYTFGSGTRLTVV.

CDR3 residues: CASSLGGGAPRRGNTIYF. For the CDR3, the DNA is TGTGCCAGCAGCTTAGGTGGAGGTGCACCTAGGAGAGGAAACACCATATATTTT. V and J are TRBV11-2 and TRBJ1-3; D is unclear. Trimming removed 1 base at V and 4 bases at J, with 20 bases between. The CDR3 consists of 18 residues. Per the germline V gene, CDR1 is SGHAT and CDR2 is FQNNGV.

This chain uses TRBV30 with TRBJ1-2; no firm D call. The CDR3 extends over 17 amino acids. Germline V gives CDR1 GTSNPN, CDR2 SVGIG (reference sequence). Trimming removed 4 bases at V and 0 bases at J, with 21 bases between. CDR3 in amino acids: CAWIRPYGLRANYGYTF. The CDR3 DNA reads as TGTGCCTGGATTCGACCTTATGGGCTGAGAGCTAACTATGGCTACACCTTC.

The chain employs TRBV11-1 and TRBJ2-7; 12 nucleotides agree with TRBD2. V dropped 5 bases and J dropped 3; count of bases not matched to a gene: 5. The CDR3 consists of 15 residues. Germline V gives CDR1 SGHAT, CDR2 FQDESV (reference sequence). For the CDR3, the DNA is TGTGCCAGCAGCCCAGGACTAGCGGGAATCTACGAGCAGTACTTC. Translating gives CASSPGLAGIYEQYF.

The V call is TRBV2, the J call TRBJ1-1; D unresolved. Trimming cost V 2 bases and J 4 bases, with 11 bases left between them. This CDR3 is built from 14 residues. The V gene's germline CDR1 is SNHLY and CDR2 FYNNEI. This CDR3 is CASSEHFRSTEAFF. The CDR3 nucleotides read TGTGCCAGCAGTGAACACTTCAGGTCCACTGAAGCTTTCTTT.

This rearrangement joins TRBV6-5 to TRBJ1-1; the match to TRBD1 covers 7 bases. Looked up from germline, CDR1 is MNHEY and CDR2 is SVGAGI. This CDR3 region has 14 residues. After removal of 2 bases from V and 1 base from J, the junction contained 1 base not matched to a gene. DNA of the CDR3: TGTGCCAGCAGTTACCGGACAGGGAACACTGAAGCTTTCTTT. This gives the protein CASSYRTGNTEAFF.

This chain links TRBV7-2 with TRBJ2-3, with TRBD2 identical over 8 bases. V shed 3 bases and J 2 bases; nucleotides not matched to a gene: 4. Germline V lookup: CDR1 SGHTA, CDR2 FQGNSA. CDR3 size: 15 residues. CDR3 loop: CASSFRGGDTDTQYF. In DNA, the CDR3 is TGTGCCAGCAGCTTTCGGGGGGGGGACACAGATACGCAGTATTTT.

This sequence joins TRBV28 and TRBJ2-3; D unresolved. CDR3 length equals 11 residues. Trimming left V 8 bases short and J 1 base short, with 4 bases between. Germline values: CDR1 MDHEN, CDR2 SYDVKM. The DNA for the CDR3 is TGTGCCAGCGGCCGCACAGATACGCAGTATTTT. Translating it yields CASGRTDTQYF.

This sequence joins TRBV4-1 and TRBJ1-1, with D perhaps matching TRBD1 (5 bases). Trimming cost V 0 bases and J 5 bases, with 10 bases left between them. Per germline, CDR1 MGHRA and CDR2 YSYEKL. CDR3 length: 14 residues. For the CDR3, the DNA is TGCGCCAGCAGCCAAGATGGGGGGGGTACTGAAGCTTTCTTT. Protein: CASSQDGGGTEAFF.